One and the same sample provided the 26 T cell receptor beta chains below, sequenced in a study of blood T cells in healthy people across ages. The second PCR ran about 6 to 12 cycles with a sample-barcoded 5' primer and J-beta primers. TCRdb ran MiXCR on the 5' RACE reads and lists one entry per CDR3 protein. The sample carries approximately 690,000 distinct CDR3 sequences, approximately 40% recorded once. The source material was blood. All receptors derive from a man older than 75 in good health.

V usage is TRBV15 and J usage is TRBJ2-7, with D possibly being TRBD2 (6 bases). Deletions cut 0 bases from V and 1 base from J, with 13 bases between. The CDR3 totals 16 residues. Germline V gene data show CDR1 as LNHNV and CDR2 as YYDKDF (reference sequence). CDR3 protein: CATSRESGLASYEQYF. The CDR3 nucleotides are TGTGCCACCAGCAGAGAGTCCGGGCTAGCGTCCTACGAGCAGTACTTC. Based on the CDR3 plus reference TRBV15 and TRBJ2-7, the full variable domain is DAMVIQNPRYQVTQFGKPVTLSCSQTLNHNVMYWYQQKSSQAPKLLFHYYDKDFNNEADTPDNFQSRRPNTSFCFLDIRSPGLGDTAMYLCATSRESGLASYEQYFGPGTRLTVT.

This clonotype has a handful of counts. The gene calls are TRBV28 and TRBJ2-2; 8 bases agree with TRBD2. Germline trimming cut 9 bases from V and 5 bases from J; bases unmatched to any gene: 5. The CDR3 contains 13 residues. Germline-derived CDR1 and CDR2 are MDHEN and SYDVKM. The CDR3 loop is CASSGGGTGELFF. For the CDR3, the DNA is TGTGCCAGTTCCGGGGGGGGAACCGGGGAGCTGTTTTTT.

Concerning this clonotype: Its ends do not fully match the called genes, so a read error is possible. This rearrangement joins TRBV3-1 to TRBJ1-2; unclear D gene. In germline, CDR1 is LGHDT, CDR2 YNNKEL (reference sequence). The CDR3 is made up of 14 amino acids. CDR3 residues: CANSQELRNYGYTF. The CDR3 region has the DNA TGTGCCAACAGCCAAGAACTTCGAAACTATGGCTACACCTTC.

Comments on this clonotype: A single base separates this from a much larger clone, so it may be a read error. V and J are TRBV28 and TRBJ2-1; D remains unclear. V was trimmed by 3 bases and J by 10 bases, leaving 16 bases between them. The CDR3 is made up of 14 amino acids. Germline CDR1 and CDR2: MDHEN and SYDVKM. The CDR3 loop is CASSFSRVLNEQFF. Written as DNA, the CDR3 is TGTGCCAGCAGTTTTTCTCGGGTTCTCAACGAGCAGTTCTTC.

As concerns this clonotype: The junction departs from the called germline gene at one end, perhaps through a read error. The chain employs TRBV25-1 and TRBJ2-3; TRBD2 matches 10 bases. The V gene's germline CDR1 is MGHDK and CDR2 SYGVNS. The CDR3 is 16 residues long. CDR3 coding DNA: TGTACCAGCAGTGGAGGACTAGCGGTTAGCACAGATACGCAGTATTTT. It codes for CTSSGGLAVSTDTQYF.

V usage is TRBV7-9 and J usage is TRBJ2-7, with 8 bases lining up with TRBD2. The length of the CDR3 is 14 residues. The V segment lost 5 bases and the J segment 4 bases; nucleotides outside the gene matches: 7. Germline V gene sequence: CDR1 SEHNR, CDR2 FQNEAQ (reference sequence). The CDR3, as DNA: TGTGCCAGCAGCGCAATAGCGGGGCGGTACGAGCAGTACTTC. Its translation: CASSAIAGRYEQYF.

This clonotype was seen a few times. This chain joins TRBV12-3 or TRBV12-4 and TRBJ2-4, with 7 bases identical to TRBD2. The CDR3 sequence is 17 residues long. Trimming took 3 bases from V and 2 from J; bases not matched to a gene: 10. The CDR3 nucleotides read TGTGCCAGCAGTTTGCGGGGGACGGGGGTACCCAAAAACATTCAGTACTTC. Encoded protein: CASSLRGTGVPKNIQYF.

The chain combines TRBV12-3 or TRBV12-4 with TRBJ2-5; unclear D gene. The CDR3 contains 14 residues. V gave up 6 bases and J gave up 4 bases, with 15 bases separating them. In DNA form, the CDR3 reads TGTGCCAGCAGCCCCGACTCGGCCCCAGAGACCCAGTACTTC. Amino acids: CASSPDSAPETQYF.

Notes on this clonotype: A clone one base away is much larger, so this may be a read error. The V and J genes are TRBV9 and TRBJ2-7; the match to TRBD1 covers 7 bases. The J call is uncertain, as TRBJ2-1 better fits the DNA end. CDR3 length: 16 residues. CDR1 is SGDLS and CDR2 is YYNGEE in the germline V gene. The CDR3 region is CASSVVRGGTYGEQFF. The CDR3 bases are TGTGCCAGCAGCGTAGTAAGAGGGGGCACATACGGTGAGCAGTTCTTC.

The CDR3, as DNA: TGTGCCAGCAGCTCAATTGGGGGCAGTTCGGATGAGCAGTTCTTC. As protein: CASSSIGGSSDEQFF. The V and J genes are TRBV7-7 and TRBJ2-1; weak D call: TRBD1 (6 bases). The CDR3 loop spans 15 amino acids. The germline V gene has CDR1 SSHAT and CDR2 FNYEAQ (reference sequence). The V end lost 4 bases, the J end lost 8 bases, and 18 bases lay between the germline ends.

With respect to this clonotype: A much larger clone sits a single nucleotide away, making a read error possible. The chain couples TRBV7-2 to TRBJ2-6; TRBD1 is a possible D gene (6 bases). CDR3 length: 17 residues. V gave up 5 bases and J gave up 0 bases, with 14 bases separating them. CDR1 SGHTA and CDR2 FQGNSA come from the germline V gene. CDR3 sequence reads: CASSSGQPRSGANVLTF. The CDR3 coding sequence is TGTGCCAGCAGCAGCGGACAGCCACGCTCTGGGGCCAACGTCCTGACTTTC.

The table lists this clonotype with a count of one. The rearrangement joins TRBV13 to TRBJ1-6, with D unclear. The CDR3 is made up of 12 amino acids. V gave up 5 bases and J gave up 9 bases, with 8 bases separating them. Germline CDR1 reads PRHDT; CDR2 reads FYEKMQ (reference sequence). The CDR3 DNA follows: TGTGCCAGCAGCAGGAAGGTTTCACCCCTCCACTTT. Residues: CASSRKVSPLHF.

This clonotype was observed many times. The rearrangement links TRBV7-2 to TRBJ2-7; 11 bases are a match to TRBD2. With 5 bases clipped from V and 4 bases from J, the junction kept 13 bases outside the gene matches. The CDR3 loop spans 17 amino acids. Germline CDR1 reads SGHTA; CDR2 reads FQGNSA. Written as DNA, the CDR3 is TGTGCCAGCAGCCGAACACTAGCGGGGGCCCCGCCATACGAGCAGTACTTC. This codes for CASSRTLAGAPPYEQYF.

This clonotype was recorded at least ten times. The rearrangement links TRBV12-3 or TRBV12-4 to TRBJ2-5; TRBD1 aligns across 8 bases. After removal of 8 bases from V and 5 bases from J, the junction contained 4 bases not matched to a gene. The CDR3 sequence is 12 residues long. The CDR3 region is CASSDREETQYF. CDR3 in DNA: TGTGCCAGCTCGGACAGGGAGGAGACCCAGTACTTC.

This chain connects TRBV6-6 to TRBJ2-7, with D possibly TRBD1 on 6 matching bases. The CDR3 consists of 14 residues. Germline V gene data show CDR1 as MNHNY and CDR2 as SVGAGI (reference sequence). Trimming removed 1 base at V and 3 bases at J, with 10 bases between. CDR3 amino acids: CASSYLAGVYEQYF. The CDR3 coding sequence is TGTGCCAGCAGTTACTTGGCAGGGGTCTACGAGCAGTACTTC.

Worth noting for this clonotype: The junction differs from germline at one of its ends, possibly a read error. V usage is TRBV6-2 or TRBV6-3 and J usage is TRBJ1-5; D not resolved. This CDR3 spans 14 amino acids. From germline, CDR1 is MNHEY and CDR2 SVGEGT. The CDR3 loop reads CAGSSGPPSRPQHF. CDR3 bases: TGTGCCGGCAGTTCGGGTCCCCCTTCGCGGCCCCAGCATTTT.

The rearrangement links TRBV5-1 to TRBJ2-7; D is perhaps TRBD1 or TRBD2 (5 bases each). This CDR3 is 14 amino acids long. V lost 0 bases and J 6 bases, leaving 13 bases between the germline ends. The germline V gene has CDR1 SGHRS and CDR2 YFSETQ. The DNA for the CDR3 is TGCGCCAGCAGCTTGGTGGGGGAAATGGGCGAGCAGTACTTC. The encoded protein is CASSLVGEMGEQYF.

This clonotype was observed a handful of times. V usage is TRBV12-5 and J usage is TRBJ2-6; 7 bases are a match to TRBD1. After removal of 6 bases from V and 0 bases from J, the junction contained 8 bases not matched to a gene. Per germline, CDR1 LGHNT and CDR2 FRNRAP. This CDR3 contains 17 residues. Here the CDR3 reads CASGGTAALSGANVLTF. CDR3 nucleotide sequence: TGTGCTAGTGGGGGGACAGCCGCTCTCTCTGGGGCCAACGTCCTGACTTTC.

This sequence joins TRBV2 and TRBJ2-5; possibly TRBD2 for D (7 bases). Deletions cut 0 bases from V and 11 bases from J, with 13 bases between. Germline V gene lookup returns CDR1 SNHLY and CDR2 FYNNEI. CDR3 size: 13 residues. The CDR3 here is CASSEAAEGGQYF. The CDR3, as DNA: TGTGCCAGCAGTGAAGCCGCCGAGGGGGGGCAGTACTTC.

The rearrangement uses TRBV12-3 or TRBV12-4 and TRBJ2-1; weak D call: TRBD1 (5 bases). Trimming pared 3 bases from V and 6 bases from J, leaving 9 bases between. The CDR3 loop spans 13 amino acids. CDR3 bases: TGTGCCAGCAGTTTTGGGGCTCTCAATGAGCAGTTCTTC. Translated, it gives CASSFGALNEQFF.

This clonotype was counted between two and nine times. The chain couples TRBV6-5 to TRBJ2-4; D is perhaps TRBD2 (6 bases). Germline CDR1 is MNHEY and CDR2 is SVGAGI. This CDR3 is 15 amino acids long. V lost 7 bases, J lost 2 bases, and 15 bases lay in between. The CDR3 sequence is CASTRDGSSKNIQYF. Here the CDR3 DNA reads TGTGCCAGCACCCGGGACGGGAGTTCCAAAAACATTCAGTACTTC.

This clonotype was recorded a few times. This chain links TRBV11-3 with TRBJ2-3; 15 nucleotides align to TRBD2. Germline V CDR1 and CDR2: SGHNT, YENEEA. The CDR3 contains 17 residues. V lost 5 bases, J lost 5 bases, and 8 bases stayed unmatched. The CDR3 spells CASSTGTSGRRGDTQYF. CDR3 nucleotide sequence: TGTGCCAGCAGCACCGGGACTAGCGGGAGGAGGGGAGATACGCAGTATTTT.

This clonotype was observed at least ten times. This chain connects TRBV4-3 to TRBJ2-6; TRBD2 matches at 8 bases. Germline CDR1 reads LGHNA; CDR2 reads YSLEER. CDR3 length equals 19 residues. With V trimmed by 0 bases and J by 2 bases, 9 bases remained unmatched. CDR3 DNA sequence: TGCGCCAGCAGCCAAGATAGTATGGGACTAGGGGCTGGGGCCAACGTCCTGACTTTC. It is translated as CASSQDSMGLGAGANVLTF.

About this clonotype itself: This may arise from a read error, as a much more abundant clone is one base away. The chain recombines TRBV6-2 or TRBV6-3 with TRBJ2-7; D uncertain. The CDR3 has 15 amino acids. Looked up from germline, CDR1 is MNHEY and CDR2 is SVGEGT. Trimming took off 0 bases at V and 3 bases at J, with 12 bases between the two ends. The CDR3 nucleotides are TGTGCCAGCAGTTACTCGACTGGCGGAGACTACGAGCAGTACTTC. This codes for CASSYSTGGDYEQYF.

This clonotype was recorded a few times. The chain couples TRBV29-1 to TRBJ2-3; TRBD2 matches at 7 bases. With V trimmed by 8 bases and J by 4 bases, 15 bases remained unmatched. Germline CDR1 and CDR2: SQVTM and ANQGSEA. The CDR3 covers 15 residues. The CDR3 sequence is CSSTGFRGSPDTQYF. CDR3 sequence (DNA): TGCAGCAGTACCGGGTTCCGCGGGAGCCCAGATACGCAGTATTTT.

This clonotype turned up a few times. This chain connects TRBV5-5 to TRBJ1-1; tentatively, D is TRBD1 (5 bases). The germline gives CDR1 SGHKS, CDR2 YYEKEE (reference sequence). The CDR3 totals 14 residues. The V end lost 2 bases, the J end lost 4 bases, and 12 bases lay between the germline ends. This CDR3 is CASSFAGQSTEAFF. The DNA for the CDR3 is TGTGCCAGCAGCTTTGCAGGGCAGAGCACTGAAGCTTTCTTT.